This T cell receptor beta chain was recorded in a study of T cell changes during pregnancy in multiple sclerosis. Assay used: immunoSEQ multiplex PCR; TCRdb lists only in-frame clones, some missing. The repertoire holds under 70,000 clones, with more than 80% as singletons. V was pared by 0 bases and J by 7 bases, with 6 bases of the junction left unmatched. The CDR3 sequence is 14 residues long. Germline assignment: CDR1 GTSNPN and CDR2 SVGIG (reference sequence). The sequenced sample was CD4+ T cells from peripheral blood mononuclear cells, obtained after pregnancy. The receptor's source is a female donor in good health, enrolled as a control in a pregnancy study. This chain connects TRBV30 to TRBJ1-2, with 9 bases that match TRBD1. In DNA form, the CDR3 reads TGTGCCTGGAGTGTATACAGGGGGCTATTTGGCTACACCTTC. The encoded protein is CAWSVYRGLFGYTF.